Sequencing of this TCR beta chain was carried out in a study of cytomegalovirus exposure and HLA in healthy donors. The length of the CDR3 is 16 residues. CDR1 is LNHDA and CDR2 is SQIVND in the germline V gene (reference sequence). Unmatched junction bases numbered 9, after V lost 5 bases and J lost 0 bases. Worth noting for this clone: Its target is not known.

Study outcomes and limitations: As a later analysis showed, a missense DCLRE1C variant was linked to trimming of TCR beta V- and J-genes. Overall, about 160 TCR beta chains were annotated as cytomegalovirus-associated.

PCR involved 60 Vbeta and 13 Jbeta primers. Sequencing was performed with immunoSEQ multiplex PCR; in TCRdb, only in-frame clones are kept and a portion is missing. The table lists around 110,000 clones, around 75% of them singletons. The source material was PBMCs. The clonotype was recovered from a young woman in good health and CMV-seronegative. This chain links TRBV19 with TRBJ1-2, with 7 nucleotides matching TRBD1. The CDR3 here is CASSPAHGTANYGYTF. The CDR3 DNA sequence: TGTGCCAGTAGTCCTGCTCATGGGACAGCTAACTATGGCTACACCTTC.